This T cell receptor beta chain was captured by sequencing in a study of OX40 agonist ivuxolimab in advanced cancers. In the study overall: Patients were treated with ivuxolimab, an agonistic anti-OX40 (CD134) antibody. Under the entry rules, prior anti-PD-1, anti-PD-L1 or anti-CTLA-4 therapy was allowed, and about 40% had some.

CDR1 is SGHAT, CDR2 FQNNGV, per germline. V was pared by 1 base and J by 2 bases, with 18 bases between. This CDR3 region has 18 residues. Whole-study results and caveats: Dosing at 0.1 to 3.0 mg/kg was accompanied by clonal expansion of CD4+ and CD8+ blood T cells by week 6.

This clone showed up just once. What it binds is not known. Measured with immunoSEQ multiplex PCR; TCRdb has only the in-frame clones, and not every one. Of under 150,000 clones listed, under 95% are singletons. Autoimmune disease history or systemic immunosuppression barred patients. V gene TRBV11-2 combines with J gene TRBJ2-1; tentative D call: TRBD2 (6 bases). The sequence came from an adult with an advanced solid tumor such as melanoma, head and neck, liver or kidney cancer. This specimen consisted of CD4+ or CD8+ T cells sorted from blood, obtained in a trial of the OX40 agonist ivuxolimab. Here the CDR3 reads CASSLAGLSQGTYNEQFF. In nucleotides, the CDR3 is TGTGCCAGCAGCTTAGCGGGACTTTCTCAAGGCACCTACAATGAGCAGTTCTTC.